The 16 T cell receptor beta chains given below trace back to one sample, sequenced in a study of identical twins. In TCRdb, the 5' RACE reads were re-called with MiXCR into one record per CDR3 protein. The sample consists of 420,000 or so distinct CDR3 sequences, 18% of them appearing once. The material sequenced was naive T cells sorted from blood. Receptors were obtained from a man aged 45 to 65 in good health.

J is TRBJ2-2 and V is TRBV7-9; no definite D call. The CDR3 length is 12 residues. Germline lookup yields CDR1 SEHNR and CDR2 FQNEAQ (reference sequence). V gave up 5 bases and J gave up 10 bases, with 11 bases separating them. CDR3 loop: CASSMGQEELFF. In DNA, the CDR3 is TGTGCCAGCAGCATGGGCCAGGAGGAGCTGTTTTTT. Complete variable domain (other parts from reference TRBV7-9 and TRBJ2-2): DTGVSQNPRHKITKRGQNVTFRCDPISEHNRLYWYRQTLGQGPEFLTYFQNEAQLEKSRLLSDRFSAERPKGSFSTLEIQRTEQGDSAMYLCASSMGQEELFFGEGSRLTVL.

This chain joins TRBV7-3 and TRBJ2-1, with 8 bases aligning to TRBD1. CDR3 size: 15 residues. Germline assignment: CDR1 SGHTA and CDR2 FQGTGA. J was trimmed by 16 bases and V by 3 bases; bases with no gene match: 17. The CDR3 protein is CASSFKDRAKTLPFF. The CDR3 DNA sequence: TGTGCCAGCAGCTTCAAGGACAGGGCAAAGACCCTGCCCTTCTTC.

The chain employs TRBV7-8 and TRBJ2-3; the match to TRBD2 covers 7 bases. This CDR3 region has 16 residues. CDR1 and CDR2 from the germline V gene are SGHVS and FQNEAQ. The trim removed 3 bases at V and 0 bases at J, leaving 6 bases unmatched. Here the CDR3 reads CASSFLSGTSTDTQYF. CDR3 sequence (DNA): TGTGCCAGCAGCTTTCTAAGCGGGACTAGCACAGATACGCAGTATTTT.

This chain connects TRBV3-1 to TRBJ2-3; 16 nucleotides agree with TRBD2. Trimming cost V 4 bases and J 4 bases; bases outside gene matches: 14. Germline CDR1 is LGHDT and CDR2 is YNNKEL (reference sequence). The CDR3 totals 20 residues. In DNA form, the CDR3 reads TGTGCCAGCAGCCCATCAATGGGACTAGCGGGAGGGCCTTCGGCAGATACGCAGTATTTT. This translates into CASSPSMGLAGGPSADTQYF.

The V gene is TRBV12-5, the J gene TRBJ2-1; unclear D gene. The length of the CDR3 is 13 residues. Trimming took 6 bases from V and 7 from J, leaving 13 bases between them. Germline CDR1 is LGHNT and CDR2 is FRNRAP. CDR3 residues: CASGHYLWNEQFF. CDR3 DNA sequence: TGTGCTAGTGGCCATTACTTGTGGAATGAGCAGTTCTTC.

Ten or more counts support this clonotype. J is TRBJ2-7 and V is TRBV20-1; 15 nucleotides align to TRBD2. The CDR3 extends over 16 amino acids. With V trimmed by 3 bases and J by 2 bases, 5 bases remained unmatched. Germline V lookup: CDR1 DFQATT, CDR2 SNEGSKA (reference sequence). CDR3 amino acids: CSASRTSGRAAYEQYF. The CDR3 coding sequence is TGCAGTGCTAGCAGGACTAGCGGGAGGGCCGCCTACGAGCAGTACTTC.

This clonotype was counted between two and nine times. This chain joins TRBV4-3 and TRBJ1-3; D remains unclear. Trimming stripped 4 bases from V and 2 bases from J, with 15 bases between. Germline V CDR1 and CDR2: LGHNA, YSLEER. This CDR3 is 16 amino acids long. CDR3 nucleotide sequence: TGCGCCAGCAGCCCAACCCCGGGAGGGACTGGAAACACCATATATTTT. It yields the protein CASSPTPGGTGNTIYF.

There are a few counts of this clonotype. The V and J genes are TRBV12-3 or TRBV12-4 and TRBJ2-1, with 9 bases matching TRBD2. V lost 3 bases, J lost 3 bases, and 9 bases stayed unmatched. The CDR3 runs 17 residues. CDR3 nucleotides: TGTGCCAGCAGTTTGGTGTTGAGCGGGGGGATCTACAATGAGCAGTTCTTC. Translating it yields CASSLVLSGGIYNEQFF.

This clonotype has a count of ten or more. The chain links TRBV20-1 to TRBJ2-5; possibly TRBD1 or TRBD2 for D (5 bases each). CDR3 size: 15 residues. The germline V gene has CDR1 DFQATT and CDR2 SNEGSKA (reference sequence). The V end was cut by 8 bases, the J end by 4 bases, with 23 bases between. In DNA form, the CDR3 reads TGCAGTACCCATACCGCTGGGGGATTCGGAGAGACCCAGTACTTC. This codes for CSTHTAGGFGETQYF.

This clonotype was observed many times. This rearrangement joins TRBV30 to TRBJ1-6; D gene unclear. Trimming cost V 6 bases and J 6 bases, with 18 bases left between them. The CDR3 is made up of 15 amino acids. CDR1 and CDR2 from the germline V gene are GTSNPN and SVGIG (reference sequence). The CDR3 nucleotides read TGTGCCTGCTCGGGGATTTTAGCCTTTAATTCACCCCTCCACTTT. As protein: CACSGILAFNSPLHF.

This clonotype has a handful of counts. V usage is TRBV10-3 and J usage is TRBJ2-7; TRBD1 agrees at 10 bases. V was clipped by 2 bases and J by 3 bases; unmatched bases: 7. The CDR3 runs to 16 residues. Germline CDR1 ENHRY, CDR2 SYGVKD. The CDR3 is CAISEIRDRGHYEQYF. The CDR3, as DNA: TGTGCCATCAGTGAGATTCGGGACAGGGGCCACTACGAGCAGTACTTC.

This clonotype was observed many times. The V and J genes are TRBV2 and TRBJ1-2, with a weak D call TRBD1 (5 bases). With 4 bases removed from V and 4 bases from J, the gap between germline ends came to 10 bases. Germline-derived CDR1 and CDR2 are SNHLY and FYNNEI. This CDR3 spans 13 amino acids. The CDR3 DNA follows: TGTGCCAGCAGTGCCGGGGGGGGCTATGGCTACACCTTC. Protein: CASSAGGGYGYTF.

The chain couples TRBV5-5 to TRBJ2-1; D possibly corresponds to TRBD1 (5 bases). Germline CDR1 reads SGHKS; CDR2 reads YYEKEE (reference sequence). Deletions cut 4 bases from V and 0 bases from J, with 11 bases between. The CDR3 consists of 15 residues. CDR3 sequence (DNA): TGTGCCAGCAGCCCTGGGGCGCCCTCCTACAATGAGCAGTTCTTC. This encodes CASSPGAPSYNEQFF.

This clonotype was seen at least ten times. The CDR3 spells CASTPRGVGYGYTF. The CDR3 DNA is TGTGCCAGCACCCCTCGCGGGGTGGGCTATGGCTACACCTTC. The chain carries TRBV7-2 and TRBJ1-2; D is unresolved. The V and J ends lost 7 bases and 4 bases respectively, with 16 bases between them. Germline values: CDR1 SGHTA, CDR2 FQGNSA. The CDR3 spans 14 residues.

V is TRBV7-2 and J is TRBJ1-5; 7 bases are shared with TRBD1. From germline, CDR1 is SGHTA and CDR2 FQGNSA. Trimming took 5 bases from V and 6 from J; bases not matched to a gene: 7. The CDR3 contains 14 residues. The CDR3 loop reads CASSLGQDRQPQHF. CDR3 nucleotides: TGTGCCAGCAGCCTAGGACAGGATCGTCAGCCCCAGCATTTT.

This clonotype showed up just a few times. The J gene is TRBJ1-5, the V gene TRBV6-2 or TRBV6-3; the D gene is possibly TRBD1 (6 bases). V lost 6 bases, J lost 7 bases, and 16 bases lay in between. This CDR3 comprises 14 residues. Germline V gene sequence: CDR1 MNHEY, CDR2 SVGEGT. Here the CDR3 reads CASSPPGAKQPQHF. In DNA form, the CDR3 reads TGTGCCAGCAGCCCCCCGGGGGCGAAGCAGCCCCAGCATTTT.